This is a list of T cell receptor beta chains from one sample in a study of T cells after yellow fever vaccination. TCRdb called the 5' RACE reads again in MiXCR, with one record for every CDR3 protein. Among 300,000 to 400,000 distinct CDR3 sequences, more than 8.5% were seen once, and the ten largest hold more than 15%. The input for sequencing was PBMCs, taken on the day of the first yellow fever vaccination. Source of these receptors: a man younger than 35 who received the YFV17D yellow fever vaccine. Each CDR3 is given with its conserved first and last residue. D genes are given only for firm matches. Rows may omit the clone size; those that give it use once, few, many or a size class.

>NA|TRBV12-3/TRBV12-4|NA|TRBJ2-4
TGTGCCAGCAGTTTTAAGACGTCCAAAAACATTCAGTACTTC
CASSFKTSKNIQYF
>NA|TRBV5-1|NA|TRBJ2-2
TGCGCCAGCAGGGGCGCCAACCTGGTTGCGAACACCGGGGAGCTGTTTTTT
CASRGANLVANTGELFF
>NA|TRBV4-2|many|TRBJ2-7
TGTGCCAGCAGCCAAGATCTTCAGTCTAGGACCTACGAGCAGTACTTC
CASSQDLQSRTYEQYF
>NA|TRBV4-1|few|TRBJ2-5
TGCGCCAGCAGCCAATTCGGAAGGGAGACCCAGTACTTC
CASSQFGRETQYF
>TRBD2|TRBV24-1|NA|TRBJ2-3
TGTGCCACCAGTGATCCAAGCGGGGGAACCACAGATACGCAGTATTTT
CATSDPSGGTTDTQYF
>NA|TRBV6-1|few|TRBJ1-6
TGTGCCAGCAGAGACGCACTTGATTCACCCCTCCACTTT
CASRDALDSPLHF
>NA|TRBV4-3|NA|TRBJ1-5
TGCGCCAGCAGTCCCGGCAGGTTTAGCAATCAGCCCCAGCATTTT
CASSPGRFSNQPQHF
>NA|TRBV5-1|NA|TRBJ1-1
TGCGCCAGCAGCTTGTCGGTCACAGCTCAGAACACTGAAGCTTTCTTT
CASSLSVTAQNTEAFF
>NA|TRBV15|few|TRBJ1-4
TGTGCCACCAGCAGAGACGGACGGGGGAATGAAAAACTGTTTTTT
CATSRDGRGNEKLFF
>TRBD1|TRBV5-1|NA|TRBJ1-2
TGCGCCAGCAGCTTGCGGGGACAGGACTATGGCTACACCTTC
CASSLRGQDYGYTF
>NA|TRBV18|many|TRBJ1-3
TGTGCCAGCTCACCAGGATCCGTCCCTGGAAACACCATATATTTT
CASSPGSVPGNTIYF
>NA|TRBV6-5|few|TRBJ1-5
TGTGCCAGCAGTTTTCAGTGGGGTCAGCCCCAGCATTTT
CASSFQWGQPQHF
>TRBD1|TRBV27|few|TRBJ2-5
TGTGCCAGCAGTTACTGGACAGGGGGCGGGGAGACCCAGTACTTC
CASSYWTGGGETQYF
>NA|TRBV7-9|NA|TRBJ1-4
TGTGCCAGCAGCTTAGTCGGGCCTAATGAAAAACTGTTTTTT
CASSLVGPNEKLFF
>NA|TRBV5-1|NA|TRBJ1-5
TGCGCCAGCAGCTTCGCAGGCCAGCTCAATCAGCCCCAGCATTTT
CASSFAGQLNQPQHF
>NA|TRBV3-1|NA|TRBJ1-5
TGTGCCAGCAGCCAGTACATGGGAATCAATCAGCCCCAGCATTTT
CASSQYMGINQPQHF
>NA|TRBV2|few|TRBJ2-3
TGTGCCAGCAGTGAGATCGATAGTTCAGATACGCAGTATTTT
CASSEIDSSDTQYF
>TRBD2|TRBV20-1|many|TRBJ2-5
TGCAGTGCTAGTAGCGGGGGCCTCCAAGAGACCCAGTACTTC
CSASSGGLQETQYF
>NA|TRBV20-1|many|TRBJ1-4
TGCAGTGCCCACCTAGGGGGTTTAACTAATGAAAAACTGTTTTTT
CSAHLGGLTNEKLFF
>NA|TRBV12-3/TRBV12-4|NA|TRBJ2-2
TGTGCCAGCAGTTCTGGGTGGGTGGCCGGGGAGCTGTTTTTT
CASSSGWVAGELFF
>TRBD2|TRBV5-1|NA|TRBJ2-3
TGCGCCAGCAGATGGACTAGCGGGGGGGGTAGCACAGATACGCAGTATTTT
CASRWTSGGGSTDTQYF
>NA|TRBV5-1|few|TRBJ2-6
TGCGCCAGCAGCTTGGTTGTGGGGGGGCTCTCTGGGGCCAACGTCCTGACTTTC
CASSLVVGGLSGANVLTF